These T cell receptor beta chains were read from a single sample in a study of OX40 agonist ivuxolimab in advanced cancers. Method: immunoSEQ multiplex PCR; TCRdb's copy keeps in-frame clones and lacks some. Of approximately 47,000 clones in the sample, about nine tenths were seen once. The sequencing here drew on CD4+ or CD8+ T cells sorted from blood, taken in a trial of the OX40 agonist ivuxolimab. The receptors here all came from an adult with an advanced solid tumor such as melanoma, head and neck, liver or kidney cancer. Both conserved end residues are part of each CDR3. A D gene is named only where the DNA matches it firmly. Clone size is stated in some rows and not others, as once, few, many or a class when expanded.

v_call	j_call	d_call	clone_size	cdr3_aa	cdr3_nt
TRBV19	TRBJ2-7	-	once	CASSILGDGSYEQYF	TGTGCCAGTAGTATTTTGGGGGATGGGTCCTACGAGCAGTACTTC
TRBV5-1	TRBJ1-5	TRBD1	-	CASSLGTGGTGNQPQHF	TGCGCCAGCAGCTTAGGGACAGGGGGCACTGGCAATCAGCCCCAGCATTTT
TRBV6-5	TRBJ1-2	TRBD1	-	CASRPTDRAYGYTF	TGTGCCAGCCGCCCTACGGACAGGGCCTATGGCTACACCTTC
TRBV5-1	TRBJ1-1	-	few	CASSLALIPGAGTEAFF	TGCGCCAGCAGCTTGGCCCTGATACCCGGGGCAGGAACTGAAGCTTTCTTT
TRBV11-3	TRBJ2-1	TRBD2	-	CASSRLAGDEQFF	TGTGCCAGCAGTAGGCTAGCGGGAGATGAGCAGTTCTTC
TRBV6-5	TRBJ1-1	-	-	CASSYEGTEAFF	TGTGCCAGCAGTTATGAAGGGACTGAAGCTTTCTTT
TRBV2	TRBJ2-5	TRBD1	few	CASTEPSDREGEETQYF	TGTGCCAGCACTGAACCCTCGGACAGGGAAGGGGAAGAGACCCAGTACTTC
TRBV7-2	TRBJ2-3	TRBD2	-	CASSSRLAAKRSQYF	TGTGCCAGCAGCTCCAGACTAGCGGCAAAGCGGTCGCAGTATTTT
TRBV5-4	TRBJ1-6	-	-	CASSLAEDDSPLHF	TGTGCCAGCAGCTTGGCCGAGGACGATTCACCCCTCCACTTT
TRBV2	TRBJ2-2	-	few	CASRATSSTGELFF	TGTGCCAGCAGAGCGACTAGTAGCACCGGGGAGCTGTTTTTT
TRBV29-1	TRBJ2-7	-	-	CSVERGRGERPYEQYF	TGCAGCGTTGAGAGGGGGAGGGGAGAGAGACCCTACGAGCAGTACTTC
TRBV30	TRBJ1-1	-	once	CAWSTGTSGNTEAFF	TGTGCCTGGAGTACGGGCACATCAGGGAACACTGAAGCTTTCTTT
TRBV7-2	TRBJ2-1	TRBD2	-	CASSIVPGLAGGEQFF	TGTGCCAGCAGCATCGTCCCGGGACTAGCGGGAGGGGAGCAGTTCTTC
TRBV7-2	TRBJ2-7	-	-	CASREGPGRTYEQYF	TGTGCCAGCAGGGAAGGGCCGGGGCGAACCTACGAGCAGTACTTC
TRBV5-4	TRBJ2-5	TRBD1	-	CASSLEGALGETQYF	TGTGCCAGCAGCTTGGAGGGGGCCTTGGGAGAGACCCAGTACTTC
TRBV6-5	TRBJ2-3	-	few	CASSPGTLSTDTQYF	TGTGCCAGCAGTCCCGGGACACTTAGCACAGATACGCAGTATTTT
TRBV27	TRBJ2-1	TRBD2	-	CASSLVAGGPSNEQFF	TGTGCCAGCAGTTTAGTAGCGGGAGGGCCTAGCAATGAGCAGTTCTTC
TRBV5-4	TRBJ2-1	-	-	CASSSQQLYEQFF	TGTGCCAGCAGCTCGCAACAGCTTTACGAGCAGTTCTTC
TRBV7-3	TRBJ2-5	-	-	CASSPIGPGGETQYF	TGTGCCAGCAGTCCCATTGGTCCAGGGGGGGAGACCCAGTACTTC
TRBV7-9	TRBJ2-7	TRBD1	-	CASGQVRYEQYF	TGTGCCAGCGGACAGGTACGCTACGAGCAGTACTTC
TRBV11-1	TRBJ2-2	-	-	CASSLEGGELFF	TGTGCCAGCAGCCTAGAGGGCGGGGAGCTGTTTTTT
TRBV9	TRBJ2-6	TRBD1	-	CASSPRDRSSGANVLTF	TGTGCCAGCAGCCCCCGGGACAGGAGCTCTGGGGCCAACGTCCTGACTTTC
TRBV5-1	TRBJ2-7	-	-	CASSLQSGPYEQYF	TGCGCCAGCAGCTTGCAGTCTGGACCCTACGAGCAGTACTTC
TRBV4-2	TRBJ2-2	TRBD2	-	CASSRVAGGSSNTGELFF	TGTGCCAGCAGCCGAGTAGCGGGAGGGAGTTCGAACACCGGGGAGCTGTTTTTT
TRBV5-5	TRBJ2-3	-	-	CASSLLPGVGTDTQYF	TGTGCCAGCAGCTTGCTCCCGGGAGTAGGCACAGATACGCAGTATTTT
TRBV5-1	TRBJ2-2	-	-	CASSLAGTRNTGELFF	TGCGCCAGCAGCTTGGCCGGGACTCGAAACACCGGGGAGCTGTTTTTT
TRBV28	TRBJ1-4	TRBD1	-	CASSQGQGREKLFF	TGTGCCAGCAGCCAGGGACAGGGACGCGAAAAACTGTTTTTT
TRBV21-1	TRBJ2-1	-	once	CASSKSRGNEQFF	TGTGCCAGCAGCAAATCCCGAGGGAATGAGCAGTTCTTC
TRBV19	TRBJ2-6	-	-	CASSKPPLGTFIPGANVLTF	TGTGCCAGTAGCAAACCCCCGTTGGGGACGTTCATCCCTGGGGCCAACGTCCTGACTTTC
TRBV5-1	TRBJ1-4	-	once	CASSLGQSVNEKLFF	TGCGCCAGCAGCTTGGGACAGAGTGTTAATGAAAAACTGTTTTTT
TRBV5-5	TRBJ2-4	-	-	CASSLGAGGPNIQYF	TGTGCCAGCAGCTTGGGGGCCGGGGGCCCAAACATTCAGTACTTC
TRBV19	TRBJ1-1	-	-	CASTPGGRNTEAFF	TGTGCCAGTACACCCGGGGGGAGGAACACTGAAGCTTTCTTT
TRBV28	TRBJ1-4	TRBD1	-	CASSFGQGREKLFF	TGTGCCAGCAGTTTCGGACAGGGGCGGGAAAAACTGTTTTTT
TRBV5-1	TRBJ2-6	-	-	CASSLVINGRSGANVLTF	TGCGCCAGCAGCTTGGTCATCAATGGAAGGTCGGGGGCCAACGTCCTGACTTTC
TRBV19	TRBJ1-1	-	-	CASQRSGRENTEAFF	TGTGCCAGCCAGCGGTCCGGCAGGGAGAACACTGAAGCTTTCTTT
TRBV4-1	TRBJ2-7	TRBD1	-	CASSQDDRGLYEQYF	TGCGCCAGCAGCCAAGACGACAGGGGGCTCTACGAGCAGTACTTC
TRBV6-5	TRBJ1-2	-	-	CASTRELNYGYTF	TGTGCCAGCACCAGGGAACTGAACTATGGCTACACCTTC
TRBV2	TRBJ1-1	-	-	CASSGGPGRVNTEAFF	TGTGCCAGCAGTGGGGGGCCGGGGCGAGTAAACACTGAAGCTTTCTTT
TRBV27	TRBJ1-4	-	once	CASNRAGAGNEKLFF	TGTGCCAGCAACCGCGCGGGGGCGGGTAATGAAAAACTGTTTTTT
TRBV19	TRBJ1-6	TRBD1	-	CASRRRQGASPLHF	TGTGCCAGTAGAAGAAGACAGGGTGCTTCACCCCTCCACTTT
TRBV5-1	TRBJ2-7	TRBD2	-	CASSLSSGRGYEQYF	TGCGCCAGCAGCTTGAGTAGCGGGAGAGGGTACGAGCAGTACTTC
TRBV6-5	TRBJ2-5	-	-	CASSALSVQETQYF	TGTGCCAGCAGTGCACTTAGTGTTCAAGAGACCCAGTACTTC
TRBV27	TRBJ2-3	-	-	CASSSALRGSNTQYF	TGTGCCAGCAGTTCCGCCCTTAGGGGGTCGAATACGCAGTATTTT
TRBV11-2	TRBJ2-1	-	-	CASSLELENYNEQFF	TGTGCCAGCAGCTTAGAGTTAGAAAACTACAATGAGCAGTTCTTC
TRBV28	TRBJ1-1	-	-	CASSLGGPRGTEAFF	TGTGCCAGCAGTTTAGGGGGACCGAGGGGCACTGAAGCTTTCTTT
TRBV6-5	TRBJ2-5	-	-	CASSYSQLQETQYF	TGTGCCAGCAGTTATTCACAGCTTCAAGAGACCCAGTACTTC
TRBV5-6	TRBJ2-7	-	-	CASSLDITYEQYF	TGTGCCAGCAGCTTGGACATTACCTACGAGCAGTACTTC
TRBV25-1	TRBJ1-6	-	-	CASSGSPYVPLHF	TGTGCCAGCAGTGGCTCACCGTACGTCCCCCTCCACTTT
TRBV4-1	TRBJ2-1	-	-	CASSQRQTLLSYNEQFF	TGCGCCAGCAGCCAGAGACAGACGCTTCTATCCTACAATGAGCAGTTCTTC
TRBV5-1	TRBJ2-1	TRBD2	-	CASSSGTSGNTEQFF	TGCGCCAGCAGCAGCGGGACTAGCGGGAACACTGAGCAGTTCTTC
TRBV6-5	TRBJ2-7	TRBD1	-	CASSYDRTGGYEQYF	TGTGCCAGCAGTTACGATCGGACAGGGGGGTACGAGCAGTACTTC
TRBV21-1	TRBJ1-2	-	-	CASSKENTDRGGFGYTF	TGTGCCAGCAGCAAAGAGAATACGGACAGGGGAGGGTTCGGCTACACCTTC
TRBV7-9	TRBJ2-7	TRBD2	-	CASSSIAGGNSYEQYF	TGTGCCAGCAGCTCAATAGCGGGAGGAAACTCCTACGAGCAGTACTTC
TRBV27	TRBJ1-2	-	-	CASSFRWEDGYTF	TGTGCCAGCAGTTTCAGGTGGGAAGATGGCTACACCTTC
TRBV5-1	TRBJ2-5	TRBD2	-	CASSREGRETQYF	TGCGCCAGCAGCCGGGAGGGGAGGGAGACCCAGTACTTC
TRBV4-3	TRBJ1-2	-	-	CASSQGSRNYGYTF	TGCGCCAGCAGCCAAGGGTCCAGGAACTATGGCTACACCTTC
TRBV7-9	TRBJ2-7	TRBD2	-	CASKTSGSREQYF	TGTGCCAGCAAGACTAGCGGCTCCCGCGAGCAGTACTTC
TRBV5-1	TRBJ2-3	-	-	CASINRGGDTQYF	TGCGCCAGCATAAACAGGGGAGGTGATACGCAGTATTTT